The T cell receptor beta chain under discussion was sequenced for a study of blood T cell repertoires in COVID-19. Study information: COVID-19 samples from acute and convalescent phases originated in the United States, Italy and Spain. Sources were T cells, B-cell-depleted T cells, or PBMCs; the material itself was cDNA or gDNA.

Germline V gene data show CDR1 as GTSNPN and CDR2 as SVGIG (reference sequence). This CDR3 is 12 amino acids long. V lost 1 base, J lost 5 bases, and 9 bases lay in between. Original handling: Reference gene primer amplification in the assay estimated nucleated cell counts. The data were produced by immunoSEQ multiplex PCR, yet TCRdb's version contains in-frame clones alone and is incomplete. V, J and clone size are taken as reported in that table, and D and trimming were inferred from the DNA itself. This sample carries about 200,000 clones, roughly 80% of them seen once, and the ten largest clones take approximately 0.99%. Patients in Seattle were enrolled during active infection, then followed longitudinally.

This sequence originates from a man aged 55 to 70 with COVID-19, enrolled during active disease. Sequencing was performed on peripheral blood. The chain carries TRBV30 and TRBJ2-7, with D possibly matching TRBD1 (6 bases). CDR3 DNA: TGTGCCTGGAGTGCACAGGGAAACGAGCAGTACTTC. Translated, it gives CAWSAQGNEQYF.